The 25 T cell receptor beta chains presented below share a single source sample, sequenced in a study of Graves' ophthalmopathy and Graves' hyperthyroidism. RNA transcripts served as template for amplifying TCR beta CDR3 sequences. Scientists carried out first-round RT-PCR using HTBI primers and then a second-round multiplex PCR. TCRdb reprocessed the multiplex PCR reads with MiXCR, giving one entry per CDR3 protein. The sample has about 380,000 distinct CDR3 sequences, roughly 14% seen once; the top ten hold about 7%. What was sequenced was peripheral blood. The receptors come from a woman between 18 and 29 years old with stable Graves' hyperthyroidism.

This rearrangement joins TRBV6-1 to TRBJ2-5; 11 bases fit TRBD2. V was pared by 5 bases and J by 4 bases, with 12 bases of the junction left unmatched. Germline CDR1 and CDR2: MNHNS and SASEGT. The CDR3 is 17 amino acids. This CDR3 is CASSKSLGLAARETQYF. The CDR3 coding sequence is TGTGCCAGCAGTAAGAGCTTGGGACTAGCGGCCAGAGAGACCCAGTACTTC.

This clonotype came up many times. The rearrangement links TRBV6-2 or TRBV6-3 to TRBJ1-5; D gene ambiguous. V shed 0 bases and J shed 6 bases, with 24 bases lying between them. Germline lookup yields CDR1 MNHEY and CDR2 SVGEGT. The CDR3 is 19 amino acids. This CDR3 is CASSYSRVPPRAFGQPQHF. CDR3 nucleotides: TGTGCCAGCAGTTACTCGAGAGTACCCCCCCGGGCTTTCGGTCAGCCCCAGCATTTT.

The rearrangement links TRBV11-1 to TRBJ2-7; 12 bases line up with TRBD2. Germline trimming cut 2 bases from V and 5 bases from J; bases unmatched to any gene: 7. Looked up from germline, CDR1 is SGHAT and CDR2 is FQDESV (reference sequence). The CDR3 length is 16 residues. This chain's CDR3 is CASSLFGLAGRDEQYF. The CDR3 coding sequence is TGTGCCAGCAGCTTATTCGGACTAGCGGGAAGGGACGAGCAGTACTTC.

This clonotype was recorded at least ten times. The chain recombines TRBV12-3 or TRBV12-4 with TRBJ2-2; 10 positions match TRBD2. V was pared by 3 bases and J by 4 bases, with 5 bases of the junction left unmatched. This CDR3 comprises 16 residues. In DNA, the CDR3 is TGTGCCAGCAGTTTCAAGCGGGGGGGACTCACCGGGGAGCTGTTTTTT. Amino acids: CASSFKRGGLTGELFF.

This clonotype was counted ten times or more. The rearrangement uses TRBV5-1 and TRBJ2-7; 10 bases align to TRBD1. CDR3 size: 16 residues. V shed 4 bases and J 5 bases; nucleotides not matched to a gene: 12. CDR1 SGHRS and CDR2 YFSETQ come from the germline V gene. In DNA, the CDR3 is TGCGCCAGCAGCATACATCGGACAGGGGGTAAAAACGAGCAGTACTTC. Translated: CASSIHRTGGKNEQYF. Complete variable domain (other parts from reference TRBV5-1 and TRBJ2-7): KAGVTQTPRYLIKTRGQQVTLSCSPISGHRSVSWYQQTPGQGLQFLFEYFSETQRNKGNFPGRFSGRQFSNSRSEMNVSTLELGDSALYLCASSIHRTGGKNEQYFGPGTRLTVT.

Many counts were recorded for this clonotype. The gene calls are TRBV7-2 and TRBJ1-1, with D possibly being TRBD1 (5 bases). Germline lookup yields CDR1 SGHTA and CDR2 FQGNSA. CDR3 length: 16 amino acids. Trimming cost V 4 bases and J 7 bases, with 22 bases left between them. Here the CDR3 DNA reads TGTGCCAGCAGCTCACAGGTTAGCAAGGCCCAGCATGAAGCTTTCTTT. It yields the protein CASSSQVSKAQHEAFF. The full variable domain, with the rest looked up from reference TRBV7-2 and TRBJ1-1, is GAGVSQSPSNKVTEKGKDVELRCDPISGHTALYWYRQSLGQGLEFLIYFQGNSAPDKSGLPSDRFSAERTGGSVSTLTIQRTQQEDSAVYLCASSSQVSKAQHEAFFGQGTRLTVV.

This clonotype showed up many times. A read error may be the cause here, since a much bigger clone is one base away. The CDR3 here is CVSSYGLSDTEAFF. The CDR3 nucleotides are TGTGTCAGCAGTTACGGGCTTTCGGACACTGAAGCTTTCTTT. The chain recombines TRBV6-5 with TRBJ1-1; D gene unclear. The CDR3 is made up of 14 amino acids. Germline lookup yields CDR1 MNHEY and CDR2 SVGAGI.

This clonotype was observed at least ten times. V usage is TRBV20-1 and J usage is TRBJ1-6, with 11 bases that match TRBD1. The CDR3 has 17 amino acids. Germline lookup yields CDR1 DFQATT and CDR2 SNEGSKA (reference sequence). The ends lost 0 bases at V and 6 bases at J; junction bases unmatched: 7. The CDR3 sequence: CSARDPGQGASNSPLHF. The CDR3 DNA is TGCAGTGCTAGAGATCCCGGACAGGGGGCAAGTAATTCACCCCTCCACTTT.

This clonotype was counted many times. This chain links TRBV4-1 with TRBJ1-2; 8 bases are shared with TRBD1. The germline CDR1 and CDR2 sequences are MGHRA and YSYEKL. J lost 5 bases, V lost 0 bases, and 5 bases had no gene match. This CDR3 spans 15 amino acids. The CDR3 is CASSQDTGGFYGYTF. The CDR3 coding sequence is TGCGCCAGCAGCCAAGACACAGGGGGGTTTTATGGCTACACCTTC.

V usage is TRBV6-2 or TRBV6-3 and J usage is TRBJ1-2; 7 bases line up with TRBD1. This CDR3 has 13 residues. From germline, CDR1 is MNHEY and CDR2 SVGEGT. J gave up 4 bases and V 10 bases, and 9 bases lay outside the gene matches. CDR3 DNA sequence: TGTGCCACCGTGGACAGGAGAGGCTATGGCTACACCTTC. Translated, it gives CATVDRRGYGYTF.

In this sample, this clonotype turned up a few times. The rearrangement joins TRBV27 to TRBJ2-7; 10 positions agree with TRBD2. Per the germline V gene, CDR1 is MNHEY and CDR2 is SMNVEV (reference sequence). The J segment lost 6 bases and the V segment lost 3 bases, leaving 5 bases of the junction unmatched. The CDR3 extends over 14 amino acids. This chain's CDR3 is CASSFSAGGREQYF. The CDR3 bases are TGTGCCAGCAGTTTTTCAGCGGGGGGGCGCGAGCAGTACTTC.

The sample holds many counts of this clonotype. The V and J genes are TRBV6-1 and TRBJ1-3; D is ambiguous. Germline V gives CDR1 MNHNS, CDR2 SASEGT. V lost 10 bases and J lost 3, with 10 bases in between. This CDR3 is 12 amino acids long. CDR3 loop: CAIRTDGNTIYF. As DNA, the CDR3 is TGTGCCATTAGGACGGATGGAAACACCATATATTTT.

The table lists this clonotype with many counts. The chain is built from TRBV6-1 and TRBJ1-2; D not certain. The ends were cut back, 6 bases at V and 3 bases at J, with 17 bases in the middle. Germline CDR1 MNHNS, CDR2 SASEGT. The CDR3 spans 15 residues. CDR3 bases: TGTGCCAGCAGCCGGCAACGGGATGATTACTATGGCTACACCTTC. It is translated as CASSRQRDDYYGYTF.

This clonotype was observed a few times. The junction departs from germline at one end; a sequencing error may be responsible. The V and J genes are TRBV15 and TRBJ1-6; D not certain. Germline V gives CDR1 LNHNV, CDR2 YYDKDF (reference sequence). The CDR3 loop spans 13 amino acids. The CDR3 coding sequence is TGTGCCACCAGCAGAGATTATAGTTCACCCCTCCACTTT. Its translation is CATSRDYSSPLHF.

Regarding this clonotype: A much larger clone is a single base away; this may be a read error. The gene calls are TRBV6-1 and TRBJ2-7; TRBD1 aligns across 7 bases. This CDR3 is built from 13 residues. The germline CDR1 and CDR2 sequences are MNHNS and SASEGT. In nucleotides, the CDR3 is TGTGCCATCAGGACAGGAGTTTCCTACGTGCAGTACTTC. It yields the protein CAIRTGVSYVQYF.

The table lists this clonotype with a few counts. CDR3 in DNA: TGTGCCAGCTCACCTCCAGGGTATGGTGGTGACACTGAAGCTTTCTTT. Its translation: CASSPPGYGGDTEAFF. The chain has TRBV18 and TRBJ1-1, with a weak D call TRBD1 (5 bases). Germline CDR1 reads KGHSH; CDR2 reads LQKENI. This CDR3 is built from 16 residues. V was cut by 3 bases and J by 3 bases, with 17 bases left in between.

This clonotype was detected ten times or more. V is TRBV27 and J is TRBJ1-1; 9 positions match TRBD1. The CDR3 is made up of 13 amino acids. Germline assignment: CDR1 MNHEY and CDR2 SMNVEV (reference sequence). V gave up 6 bases and J gave up 1 base; unmatched junction bases: 0. The DNA for the CDR3 is TGTGCCAGCAGGGGACAGGGGAACACTGAAGCTTTCTTT. Its protein is CASRGQGNTEAFF.

A few counts support this clonotype. V and J are TRBV6-1 and TRBJ2-1; maybe TRBD1 (6 bases). CDR1 MNHNS and CDR2 SASEGT come from the germline V gene. The V end lost 6 bases, the J end lost 8 bases, and 11 bases lay between the germline ends. This CDR3 has 12 residues. The CDR3 nucleotides are TGTGCCAGCAGCCCCTGGGGGCATGAGCAGTTCTTC. Translated, it gives CASSPWGHEQFF.

This clonotype was picked up many times. The DNA of the CDR3 is TGTGCCAGCAGCTTAGGCGGCAGCCCTTCGATCTACGAGCAGTACTTC. Translation gives CASSLGGSPSIYEQYF. The V and J genes are TRBV11-2 and TRBJ2-7; D remains unclear. CDR3 length: 16 amino acids. Germline values: CDR1 SGHAT, CDR2 FQNNGV. The V gene lost 1 base and the J gene lost 3 bases, with 16 bases spanning the gap.

This clonotype was counted only a few times. The chain has TRBV11-2 and TRBJ2-3; 8 bases line up with TRBD2. Losses at the gene ends were 5 bases for V and 5 bases for J; bases not matched to a gene: 6. This CDR3 contains 14 residues. Germline loops: CDR1 SGHAT, CDR2 FQNNGV. CDR3 residues: CASSPGTRGDTQYF. CDR3 DNA: TGTGCCAGCAGCCCCGGGACTAGGGGAGATACGCAGTATTTT.

V is TRBV24-1 and J is TRBJ1-1, with D perhaps matching TRBD1 (5 bases). Germline V gene sequence: CDR1 KGHDR, CDR2 SFDVKD. V was pared by 4 bases and J by 1 base, with 9 bases between. The CDR3 spans 14 residues. The CDR3 nucleotides read TGTGCCACCAGTGAGGGGGTGGGGAACACTGAAGCTTTCTTT. Protein sequence: CATSEGVGNTEAFF.

Regarding this clonotype: Given the absence of the conserved phenylalanine or tryptophan at the CDR3 end, a read error is likely. CDR3 sequence: CASSLNPPQGLNYGYTY. The DNA of the CDR3 is TGCGCCAGCAGCCTCAACCCCCCCCAGGGGTTAAACTATGGCTACACCTAC. The gene calls are TRBV5-1 and TRBJ1-2; a possible D gene is TRBD1 (6 bases). Trimming left V 4 bases short and J 2 bases short, with 21 bases between. Germline CDR1 SGHRS, CDR2 YFSETQ. The CDR3 spans 17 residues.

This clonotype was seen ten or more times. The chain combines TRBV24-1 with TRBJ2-2; no reliable D call. Germline V gene lookup returns CDR1 KGHDR and CDR2 SFDVKD. CDR3 length equals 14 residues. Trimming took 6 bases from V and 7 from J, leaving 14 bases between them. The CDR3 DNA sequence: TGTGCCACCAGTCCCTCCGGAATGGGCGGGGAGCTGTTTTTT. It translates to CATSPSGMGGELFF.

This clonotype appeared many times. The V gene is TRBV11-2, the J gene TRBJ1-1; D is perhaps TRBD1 (5 bases). The germline V gene has CDR1 SGHAT and CDR2 FQNNGV. Deletions cut 2 bases from V and 5 bases from J, with 18 bases between. The CDR3 contains 16 residues. The CDR3 coding sequence is TGTGCCAGCAGCTTACGGCGGGCCCGGGAGGGGACTGAAGCTTTCTTT. Translation gives CASSLRRAREGTEAFF.

This clonotype occurred many times. The chain couples TRBV6-1 to TRBJ1-5; perhaps TRBD1 as D (6 bases). Per germline, CDR1 MNHNS and CDR2 SASEGT. This CDR3 is built from 14 residues. V was cut by 4 bases and J by 4 bases, with 11 bases left in between. The CDR3 DNA is TGTGCCAGCAGTGTGGGGGACATAAATCAGCCCCAGCATTTT. Translated: CASSVGDINQPQHF.